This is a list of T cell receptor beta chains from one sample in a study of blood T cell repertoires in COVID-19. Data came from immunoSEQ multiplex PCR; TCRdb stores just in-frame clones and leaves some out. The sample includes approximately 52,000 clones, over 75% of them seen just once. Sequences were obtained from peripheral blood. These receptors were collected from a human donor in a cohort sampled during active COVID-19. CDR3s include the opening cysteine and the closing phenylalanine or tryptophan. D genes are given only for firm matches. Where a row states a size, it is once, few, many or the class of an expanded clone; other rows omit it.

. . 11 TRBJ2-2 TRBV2 TGTGCCAGCGGGCTGGCCGGGGAGCTGTTTTTT CASGLAGELFF
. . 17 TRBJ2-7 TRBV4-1 TGCGCCAGCAGCCGGGTGATAGTAGCGGACCACTCCTACGAGCAGTACTTC CASSRVIVADHSYEQYF
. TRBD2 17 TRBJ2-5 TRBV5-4 TGTGCCAGCAGCTTGGGAGCGGGAGCGCGGCTAGGAGAGACCCAGTACTTC CASSLGAGARLGETQYF
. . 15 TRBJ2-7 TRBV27 TGTGCCAGCAGTGGTTGGGCAGCCGCCTCCTACGAGCAGTACTTC CASSGWAAASYEQYF
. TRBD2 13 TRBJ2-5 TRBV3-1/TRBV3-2 TGTGCCACCTCCAGACTAGCTCAAGAGACCCAGTACTTC CATSRLAQETQYF
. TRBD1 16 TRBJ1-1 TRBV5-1 TGCGCCAGCAGCTTCGGGTTTGGACAGGGGAACACTGAAGCTTTCTTT CASSFGFGQGNTEAFF
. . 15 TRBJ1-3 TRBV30 TGTGCCTGGAGTGTACAGGCCCGGGCTTCGAACACCATATATTTT CAWSVQARASNTIYF
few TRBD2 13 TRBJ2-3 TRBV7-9 TGTGCCAGCATAGGGAGGGCCTCTGATACGCAGTATTTT CASIGRASDTQYF
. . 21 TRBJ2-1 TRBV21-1 TGTGCCAGCAGCAAAGCGCGCGGACCACAGGGAAGAGAAGAGGGGTACAATGAGCAGTTCTTC CASSKARGPQGREEGYNEQFF
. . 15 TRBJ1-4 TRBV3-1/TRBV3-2 TGTGCCAGCAGCCAAGATGGGACTTCCGATGAAAAACTGTTTTTT CASSQDGTSDEKLFF
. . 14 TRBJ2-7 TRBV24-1 TGTGCCACCAGTGCTTCAGGAAGGGGCTACGAGCAGTACTTC CATSASGRGYEQYF
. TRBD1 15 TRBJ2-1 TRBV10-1 TGCGCCAGCAGTGAAACAGGGGGACCTCCCAATGAGCAGTTCTTC CASSETGGPPNEQFF
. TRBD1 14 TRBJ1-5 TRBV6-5 TGTGCCAGCAGCGAGAATACAGGGGTTGGGCCCCAGCATTTT CASSENTGVGPQHF
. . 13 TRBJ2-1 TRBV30 TGTGCCTGGAGTGTACCCGGGGGCAATGAGCAGTTCTTC CAWSVPGGNEQFF
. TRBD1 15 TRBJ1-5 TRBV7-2 TGTGCCAGCAGCGCCGGGACAGGGGGCGTTCAGCCCCAGCATTTT CASSAGTGGVQPQHF
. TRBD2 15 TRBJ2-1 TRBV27 TGTGCCAGCAGTCGCGGGAGTCTCGCCTACAATGAGCAGTTCTTC CASSRGSLAYNEQFF
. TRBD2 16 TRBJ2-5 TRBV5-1 TGCGCCAGCAGCTTGGGGCTAGCGGGAGGTGAGGAGACCCAGTACTTC CASSLGLAGGEETQYF
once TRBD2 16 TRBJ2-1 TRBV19 TGTGCCAGTAAGGTGAGGCTAGCGGGAGAGGACAATGAGCAGTTCTTC CASKVRLAGEDNEQFF
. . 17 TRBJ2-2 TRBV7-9 TGTGCCAGCAGCCCCCTTGCGGGGGCGCGTGACACCGGGGAGCTGTTTTTT CASSPLAGARDTGELFF
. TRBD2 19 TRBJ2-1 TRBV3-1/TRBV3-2 TGTGCCAGCAGCCAAGTGCCGACCGCGACTAGCGGGTATGGTAATGAGCAGTTCTTC CASSQVPTATSGYGNEQFF
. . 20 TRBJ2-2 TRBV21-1 TGTGCCAGCAGCAAAGCAGATGTACTAGCGGGAGGGCCAAGCACCGGGGAGCTGTTTTTT CASSKADVLAGGPSTGELFF
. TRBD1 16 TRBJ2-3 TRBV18 TGTGCCAGCTCACTAGCCGGGACAGGGGGCACAGATACGCAGTATTTT CASSLAGTGGTDTQYF
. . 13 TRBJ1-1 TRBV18 TGTGCCAGCTCACCGGGGGCGAACACTGAAGCTTTCTTT CASSPGANTEAFF
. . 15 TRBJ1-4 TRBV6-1 TGTGCCAGCAGTCTAGCAACGGGGGTGAATGAAAAACTGTTTTTT CASSLATGVNEKLFF
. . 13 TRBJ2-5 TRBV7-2 TGTGCCACCCGTCGGGGAGTGAGGGAGACCCAGTACTTC CATRRGVRETQYF
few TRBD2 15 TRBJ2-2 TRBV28 TGTGCCAGCAGAAATAGCGGGAGAACCACCGGGGAGCTGTTTTTT CASRNSGRTTGELFF
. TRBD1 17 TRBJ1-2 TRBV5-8 TGTGCCAGCAGCAGCTTGCTGGGACAGGCGTCTAACTATGGCTACACCTTC CASSSLLGQASNYGYTF
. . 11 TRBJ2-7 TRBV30 TGTGCCTGGGCTAGTTCCTACGAGCAGTACTTC CAWASSYEQYF
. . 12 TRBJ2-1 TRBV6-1 TGTGCCAGCAGTGAAGTTCGGAATGAGCAGTTCTTC CASSEVRNEQFF
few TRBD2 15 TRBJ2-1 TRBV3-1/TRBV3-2 TGTGCCAGCAGCCCGACTAGCGGGAGGTTGGGTGAGCAGTTCTTC CASSPTSGRLGEQFF
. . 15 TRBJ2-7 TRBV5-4 TGTGCCAGCAGCTTGAAGATCGGGAGTCGCTACGAGCAGTACTTC CASSLKIGSRYEQYF
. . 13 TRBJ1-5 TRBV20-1 TGCAGTGCTAGTACCGGGGGAGATCAGCCCCAGCATTTT CSASTGGDQPQHF
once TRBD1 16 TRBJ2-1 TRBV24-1 TGTGCCACCAGTGATTTGGAGGGACAGCACCACAATGAGCAGTTCTTC CATSDLEGQHHNEQFF
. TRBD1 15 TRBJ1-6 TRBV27 TGTGCCAGCAGTCGGACAGGGGGCGGAAATTCACCCCTCCACTTT CASSRTGGGNSPLHF
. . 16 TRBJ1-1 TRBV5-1 TGCGCCAGCAGCTTGGGTGGGGCCCTCACGAACACTGAAGCTTTCTTT CASSLGGALTNTEAFF
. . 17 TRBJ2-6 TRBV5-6 TGTGCCAGCAGCTTGGTTGGCAGGGGGGTAACGACCAACGTCCTGACTTTC CASSLVGRGVTTNVLTF
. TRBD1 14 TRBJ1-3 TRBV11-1 TGTGCCAGCAGCGACAGGGGTTCTGGAAACACCATATATTTT CASSDRGSGNTIYF
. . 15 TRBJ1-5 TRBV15 TGTGCCACCAGCAGAGATCTTCCCAGCGGACAGCCCCAGCATTTT CATSRDLPSGQPQHF
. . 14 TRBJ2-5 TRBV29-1 TGCAGCGTTGATGGGGGCTCTGCCCCTTGGACCCAGTACTTC CSVDGGSAPWTQYF
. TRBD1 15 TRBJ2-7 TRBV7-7 TGTGCCAGCAGCTCAGGGACAGGGGCCGGGTACGAGCAGTACTTC CASSSGTGAGYEQYF